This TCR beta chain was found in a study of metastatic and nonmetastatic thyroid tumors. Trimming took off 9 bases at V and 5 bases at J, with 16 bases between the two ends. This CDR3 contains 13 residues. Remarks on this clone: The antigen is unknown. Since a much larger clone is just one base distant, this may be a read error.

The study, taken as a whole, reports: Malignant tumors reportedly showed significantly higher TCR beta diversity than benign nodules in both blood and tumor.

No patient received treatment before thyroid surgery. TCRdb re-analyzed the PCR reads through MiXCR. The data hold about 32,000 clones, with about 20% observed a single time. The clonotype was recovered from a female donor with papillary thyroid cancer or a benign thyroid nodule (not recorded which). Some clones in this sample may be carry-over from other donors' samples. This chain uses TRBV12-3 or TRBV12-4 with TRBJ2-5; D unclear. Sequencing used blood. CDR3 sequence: CASSPAAGETQYF. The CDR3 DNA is TGTGCCAGTAGTCCGGCAGCCGGGGAGACCCAGTACTTC.